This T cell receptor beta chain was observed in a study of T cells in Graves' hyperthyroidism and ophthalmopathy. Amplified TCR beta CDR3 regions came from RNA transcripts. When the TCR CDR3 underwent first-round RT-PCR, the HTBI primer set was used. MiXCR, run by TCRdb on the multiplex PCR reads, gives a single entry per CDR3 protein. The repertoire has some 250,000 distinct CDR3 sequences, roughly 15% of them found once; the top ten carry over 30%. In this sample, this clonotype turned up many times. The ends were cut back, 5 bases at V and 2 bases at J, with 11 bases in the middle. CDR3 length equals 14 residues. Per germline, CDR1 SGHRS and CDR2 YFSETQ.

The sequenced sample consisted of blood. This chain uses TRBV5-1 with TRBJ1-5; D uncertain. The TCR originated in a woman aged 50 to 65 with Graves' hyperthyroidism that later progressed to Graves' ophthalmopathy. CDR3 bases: TGCGCCAGCAGTTCAGGCTTCGGCAATCAGCCCCAGCATTTT. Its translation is CASSSGFGNQPQHF.